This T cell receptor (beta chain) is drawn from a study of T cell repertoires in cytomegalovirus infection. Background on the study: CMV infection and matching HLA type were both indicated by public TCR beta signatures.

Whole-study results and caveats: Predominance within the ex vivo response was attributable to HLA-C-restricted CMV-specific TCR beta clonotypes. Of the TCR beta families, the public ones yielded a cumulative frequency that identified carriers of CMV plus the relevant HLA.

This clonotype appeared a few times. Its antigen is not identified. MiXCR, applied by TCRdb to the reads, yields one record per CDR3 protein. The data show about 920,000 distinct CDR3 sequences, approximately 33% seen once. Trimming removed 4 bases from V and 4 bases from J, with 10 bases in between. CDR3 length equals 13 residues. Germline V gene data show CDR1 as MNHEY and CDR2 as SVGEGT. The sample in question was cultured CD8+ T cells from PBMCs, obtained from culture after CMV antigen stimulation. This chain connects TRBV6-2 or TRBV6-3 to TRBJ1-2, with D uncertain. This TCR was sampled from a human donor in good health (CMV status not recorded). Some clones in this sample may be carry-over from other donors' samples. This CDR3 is CASSSHLVYGYTF. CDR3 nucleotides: TGTGCCAGCAGTTCACACCTTGTCTATGGCTACACCTTC.